The present TCR beta chain was sequenced within a study of T cell responses to AZD1222 COVID-19 vaccine. Points from the study as a whole: Donor demographics were predominantly white British with a female majority; clonal diversity may be underestimated.

Trimming pared 5 bases from V and 7 bases from J, leaving 23 bases between. The CDR3 consists of 17 residues. Germline CDR1 and CDR2: LGHDT and YNNKEL (reference sequence). TCRdb keeps only in-frame clones here, not all; method: immunoSEQ multiplex PCR. Of over 110,000 clones in the sample, 92% were seen once. Details on this clone: The antigen is undetermined.

The input for sequencing was peripheral blood, taken 28 days after the second AZD1222 dose. The chain combines TRBV3-1 (or the pseudogene TRBV3-2) with TRBJ1-4, with D possibly matching TRBD1 (5 bases). This sequence was found in an adult who received the AZD1222 COVID-19 vaccine. The CDR3 spells CASSTNSGAKVFEKLFF. CDR3 in DNA: TGTGCCAGCAGCACTAATTCTGGGGCAAAAGTCTTTGAAAAACTGTTTTTT.